This TCR beta chain was recovered during a study of blood T cells in healthy people across ages. Germline CDR1 reads SGHRS; CDR2 reads YFSETQ. The CDR3 is 15 amino acids. Trimming shortened V by 4 bases and J by 3 bases, and 16 bases separated the two germline ends. Through a sample-barcoded 5' primer and a J-beta primer mix, a second PCR was run for roughly 7 to 11 cycles. Every molecule of cDNA carried a tag from a template-switch adaptor with 12 random nucleotides. A single record per CDR3 protein comes from TCRdb applying MiXCR to the 5' RACE reads. Among approximately 790,000 distinct CDR3 sequences listed, approximately 65% were seen once. In its sample, this clonotype was seen a few times. Its antigen is unidentified. Study-wide results and caveats: Naive CD4+ cells and diversity were both higher in long-lived donors than in aged donors. Using unsorted PBMCs precluded a conclusive naive versus antigen-experienced comparison.

The origin of this receptor is a man aged 30-40 years in good health. Sequencing was performed on blood. This chain uses TRBV5-1 with TRBJ2-5; D may correspond to TRBD1 or TRBD2 (5 bases each). The CDR3 protein is CASSLPPGPKETQYF. The CDR3, as DNA: TGCGCCAGCAGCCTACCTCCGGGACCAAAAGAGACCCAGTACTTC.